These 21 T cell receptor beta chains came from one sample sequenced in a study of shared T cell receptors in the human thymus. TCRdb's copy holds only in-frame clones and misses some; the assay was immunoSEQ multiplex PCR. The table includes 450,000 to 650,000 clones, approximately 80% detected once. This sample was shared with a second study, whose subject was human thymus T cells.

The material sequenced was thymocytes. The receptors originated from a boy less than two years old with a congenital heart defect.

Only a few counts were recorded for this clone. The rearrangement uses TRBV4-1 and TRBJ2-7; D possibly corresponds to TRBD1 (7 bases). The CDR3 extends over 15 amino acids. Between the trimmed V and J ends, which lost 3 bases and 3 bases, there was a span of 15 bases. Germline CDR1 is MGHRA and CDR2 is YSYEKL. The CDR3 region has the DNA TGCGCCAGCAGCCAGACGACAGGGAGGAGCTACGAGCAGTACTTC. It translates to CASSQTTGRSYEQYF.

The chain is built from TRBV6-6 and TRBJ1-1, with 7 bases lining up with TRBD1. Germline-derived CDR1 and CDR2 are MNHNY and SVGAGI (reference sequence). Germline trimming cut 2 bases from V and 1 base from J; bases unmatched to any gene: 7. The CDR3 consists of 16 residues. CDR3: CASSYTRGQPNTEAFF. CDR3 nucleotides: TGTGCCAGCAGTTACACCCGGGGACAGCCGAACACTGAAGCTTTCTTT.

There are a few counts of this clone. The chain links TRBV6-5 to TRBJ1-3; perhaps TRBD1 as D (5 bases). CDR3 length equals 16 residues. Germline V gives CDR1 MNHEY, CDR2 SVGAGI. V lost 0 bases, J lost 2 bases, and 11 bases lay in between. The CDR3 coding sequence is TGTGCCAGCAGTTACTCGATGGGAGGGGCTGGAAACACCATATATTTT. It specifies CASSYSMGGAGNTIYF.

The V gene is TRBV11-3, the J gene TRBJ2-7; possibly TRBD1 for D (5 bases). V dropped 4 bases and J dropped 6 bases, with 19 bases sitting between them. The CDR3 has 15 residues. Germline CDR1 is SGHNT and CDR2 is YENEEA. The CDR3 nucleotides read TGTGCCAGCAGCTCGAACAGGTTAGGTCGCGTCGAGCAGTACTTC. It codes for CASSSNRLGRVEQYF.

This chain uses TRBV14 with TRBJ1-2; TRBD1 agrees at 9 bases. The CDR3 loop spans 15 amino acids. Germline-derived CDR1 and CDR2 are SGHDN and FVKESK. V was clipped by 4 bases and J by 4 bases; unmatched bases: 7. CDR3 residues: CASSLGDRESYGYTF. CDR3 nucleotide sequence: TGTGCCAGCAGCCTCGGGGACAGGGAAAGCTATGGCTACACCTTC.

The V and J genes are TRBV9 and TRBJ1-3; D gene uncertain. In germline, CDR1 is SGDLS, CDR2 YYNGEE. The CDR3 is made up of 14 amino acids. V was shortened by 0 bases and J by 1 base, with 5 bases between the two germline ends. In DNA, the CDR3 is TGTGCCAGCAGCGTAGAAGCTTCTGGAAACACCATATATTTT. Translation gives CASSVEASGNTIYF.

The CDR3 nucleotides read TGTGCCAGTAGTCTTCTCCGACAGCCCGGCGGCTATGGCTACACCTTC. Translating gives CASSLLRQPGGYGYTF. The rearrangement joins TRBV19 to TRBJ1-2, with D possibly TRBD1 on 5 matching bases. This CDR3 is 16 amino acids long. Trimming took off 5 bases at V and 4 bases at J, with 20 bases between the two ends. Germline V CDR1 and CDR2: LNHDA, SQIVND (reference sequence). The complete variable domain, with remaining parts taken from reference TRBV19 and TRBJ1-2, reads DGGITQSPKYLFRKEGQNVTLSCEQNLNHDAMYWYRQDPGQGLRLIYYSQIVNDFQKGDIAEGYSVSREKKESFPLTVTSAQKNPTAFYLCASSLLRQPGGYGYTFGSGTRLTVV.

The V call is TRBV18, the J call TRBJ2-1; 9 bases fit TRBD2. This CDR3 is built from 19 residues. V was pared by 0 bases and J by 4 bases, with 13 bases of the junction left unmatched. In germline, CDR1 is KGHSH, CDR2 LQKENI. The CDR3 coding sequence is TGTGCCAGCTCACCACCCGGGGCCTTGCGGGAGGGAAAATACAATGAGCAGTTCTTC. Amino acids: CASSPPGALREGKYNEQFF.

The chain links TRBV27 to TRBJ1-5, with D perhaps TRBD1 (5 bases). The V end lost 5 bases, the J end lost 5 bases, and 22 bases lay between the germline ends. Germline CDR1 MNHEY, CDR2 SMNVEV (reference sequence). This CDR3 is built from 17 residues. The CDR3 DNA reads as TGTGCCAGCAGTACCCAGTATACCGTAAGGGGCCATCAGCCCCAGCATTTT. It codes for CASSTQYTVRGHQPQHF.

The chain is built from TRBV5-1 and TRBJ1-4, with a weak D call TRBD1 (6 bases). The length of the CDR3 is 15 residues. V was clipped by 6 bases and J by 7 bases, with 19 bases between them. Germline assignment: CDR1 SGHRS and CDR2 YFSETQ. CDR3 in amino acids: CASTPSGGRPEKLFF. CDR3 nucleotide sequence: TGCGCCAGCACCCCCTCTGGGGGCCGTCCTGAAAAACTGTTTTTT.

The V gene is TRBV7-7, the J gene TRBJ2-3, with TRBD2 identical over 8 bases. CDR3 size: 14 residues. Germline V gene lookup returns CDR1 SSHAT and CDR2 FNYEAQ (reference sequence). The CDR3 loop is CARHKRESTDTQYF. CDR3 sequence (DNA): TGTGCTAGGCATAAGCGGGAGAGCACAGATACGCAGTATTTT.

V and J are TRBV19 and TRBJ2-5, with a possible D match to TRBD1 (6 bases). The V gene lost 3 bases and the J gene lost 1 base, with 15 bases spanning the gap. The germline CDR1 and CDR2 sequences are LNHDA and SQIVND (reference sequence). The CDR3 has 16 residues. The CDR3 here is CASSIRTAIVQETQYF. The CDR3 DNA is TGTGCCAGTAGTATCAGGACAGCCATCGTCCAAGAGACCCAGTACTTC.

V gene TRBV10-2 combines with J gene TRBJ2-7; 8 bases line up with TRBD1. Germline trimming cut 4 bases from V and 1 base from J; bases unmatched to any gene: 3. Germline assignment: CDR1 WSHSY and CDR2 SAAADI. This CDR3 spans 14 amino acids. The CDR3 region is CASSGRQGSYEQYF. DNA of the CDR3: TGCGCCAGCAGTGGAAGACAGGGGTCCTACGAGCAGTACTTC.

The rearrangement joins TRBV6-5 to TRBJ2-3, with TRBD2 matching over 16 bases. Germline lookup yields CDR1 MNHEY and CDR2 SVGAGI. This CDR3 spans 15 amino acids. The V gene end was trimmed by 5 bases and the J gene end by 11 bases; junction bases not matched to a gene: 7. In DNA, the CDR3 is TGTGCCAGCAGTCCTGGGACTAGCGGGAGGGCCGGGCAGTATTTT. Protein product: CASSPGTSGRAGQYF.

V is TRBV10-2 and J is TRBJ2-2; the match to TRBD2 covers 9 bases. V dropped 7 bases and J dropped 3; count of bases not matched to a gene: 12. There are 17 residues in the CDR3. Per germline, CDR1 WSHSY and CDR2 SAAADI. CDR3 sequence (DNA): TGCGCCAGCAACATACTGGCGGGAGGGCGGTACACCGGGGAGCTGTTTTTT. It yields the protein CASNILAGGRYTGELFF.

The V gene is TRBV11-3, the J gene TRBJ2-3; 7 bases are shared with TRBD2. The germline V gene has CDR1 SGHNT and CDR2 YENEEA. V lost 5 bases to trimming and J lost 2 bases; unmatched junction nucleotides: 13. The CDR3 runs to 17 residues. As DNA, the CDR3 is TGTGCCAGCAGCCCGCACCTCACTAGCGTCCCCACAGATACGCAGTATTTT. This translates into CASSPHLTSVPTDTQYF.

This clone was recorded a few times. The rearrangement uses TRBV11-3 and TRBJ2-7; D gene ambiguous. CDR1 SGHNT and CDR2 YENEEA come from the germline V gene. V lost 4 bases and J 4 bases, leaving 8 bases between the germline ends. The CDR3 consists of 12 residues. This CDR3 is CASSSRVYEQYF. CDR3 DNA sequence: TGTGCCAGCAGCTCACGGGTATACGAGCAGTACTTC.

J is TRBJ2-3 and V is TRBV5-6; TRBD2 might be the D (6 bases). The V gene's germline CDR1 is SGHDT and CDR2 YYEEEE. V shed 5 bases and J shed 0 bases, with 10 bases lying between them. CDR3 length: 14 amino acids. The CDR3 DNA reads TGTGCCAGCAGGATAGCGGCAAGCACAGATACGCAGTATTTT. It yields the protein CASRIAASTDTQYF.

The chain employs TRBV27 and TRBJ1-2; a possible D gene is TRBD1 (6 bases). Trimming pared 6 bases from V and 2 bases from J, leaving 13 bases between. The germline gives CDR1 MNHEY, CDR2 SMNVEV (reference sequence). This CDR3 comprises 14 residues. In DNA form, the CDR3 reads TGTGCCAGCAGGCGCAGGGGTAGAAACTATGGCTACACCTTC. As protein: CASRRRGRNYGYTF.

This clone has more than one count but fewer than ten. The chain has TRBV7-9 and TRBJ2-2, with D possibly matching TRBD2 (5 bases). The length of the CDR3 is 15 residues. CDR1 and CDR2 (germline): SEHNR, FQNEAQ (reference sequence). Trimming pared 3 bases from V and 1 base from J, leaving 9 bases between. The CDR3 DNA reads TGTGCCAGCAGCTTTAGCGCGGAGAACACCGGGGAGCTGTTTTTT. Protein product: CASSFSAENTGELFF. Full variable domain (missing parts from reference TRBV7-9 and TRBJ2-2): DTGVSQNPRHKITKRGQNVTFRCDPISEHNRLYWYRQTLGQGPEFLTYFQNEAQLEKSRLLSDRFSAERPKGSFSTLEIQRTEQGDSAMYLCASSFSAENTGELFFGEGSRLTVL.

There are a few counts of this clone. This chain uses TRBV18 with TRBJ2-7; D not resolved. Trimming pared 7 bases from V and 2 bases from J, leaving 9 bases between. The CDR3 extends over 12 amino acids. In germline, CDR1 is KGHSH, CDR2 LQKENI. CDR3 residues: CASFSNPYEQYF. Written as DNA, the CDR3 is TGTGCCAGCTTTTCCAATCCCTACGAGCAGTACTTC.